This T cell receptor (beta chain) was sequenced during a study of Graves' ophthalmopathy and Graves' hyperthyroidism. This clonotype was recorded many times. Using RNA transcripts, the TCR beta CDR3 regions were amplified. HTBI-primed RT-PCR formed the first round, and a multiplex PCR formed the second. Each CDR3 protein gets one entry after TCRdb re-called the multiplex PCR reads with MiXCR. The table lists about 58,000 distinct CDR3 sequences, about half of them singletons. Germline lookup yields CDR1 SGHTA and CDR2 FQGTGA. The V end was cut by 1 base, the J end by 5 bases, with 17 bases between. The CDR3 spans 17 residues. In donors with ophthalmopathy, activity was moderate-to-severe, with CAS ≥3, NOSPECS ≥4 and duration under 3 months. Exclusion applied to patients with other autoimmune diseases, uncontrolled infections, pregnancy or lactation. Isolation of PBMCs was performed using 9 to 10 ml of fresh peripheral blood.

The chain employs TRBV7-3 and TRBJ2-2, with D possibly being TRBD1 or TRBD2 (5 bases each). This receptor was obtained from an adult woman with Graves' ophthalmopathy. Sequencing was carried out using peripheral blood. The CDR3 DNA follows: TGTGCCAGCAGCTTAAGTTATGGGGGAGAGGCGACCGGGGAGCTGTTTTTT. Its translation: CASSLSYGGEATGELFF.